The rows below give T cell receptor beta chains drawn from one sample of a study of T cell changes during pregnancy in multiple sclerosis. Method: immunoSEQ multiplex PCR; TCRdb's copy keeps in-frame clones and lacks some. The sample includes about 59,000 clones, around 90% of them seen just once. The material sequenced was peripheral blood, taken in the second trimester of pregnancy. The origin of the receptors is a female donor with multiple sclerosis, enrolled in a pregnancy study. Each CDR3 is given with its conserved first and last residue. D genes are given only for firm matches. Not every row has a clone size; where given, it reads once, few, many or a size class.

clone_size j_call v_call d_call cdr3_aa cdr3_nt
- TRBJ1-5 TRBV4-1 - CASSQDGGENQPQHF TGCGCCAGCAGCCAAGATGGAGGGGAGAATCAGCCCCAGCATTTT
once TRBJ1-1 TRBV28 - CASSPPDTEAFF TGTGCCAGCAGTCCTCCCGACACTGAAGCTTTCTTT
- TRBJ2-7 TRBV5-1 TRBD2 CASSVTSGVREQYF TGCGCCAGCAGCGTGACTAGCGGGGTGAGGGAGCAGTACTTC
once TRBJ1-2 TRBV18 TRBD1 CASSPRTGSGYTF TGTGCCAGCTCACCAAGGACAGGATCCGGCTACACCTTC
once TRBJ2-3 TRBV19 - CASSVTGTFVGDTQYF TGTGCCAGTAGTGTTACCGGGACATTCGTAGGGGATACGCAGTATTTT
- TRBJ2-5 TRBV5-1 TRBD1 CASSLGTGQETQYF TGCGCCAGCAGCTTAGGGACAGGGCAAGAGACCCAGTACTTC
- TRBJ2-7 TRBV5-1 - CASSSPITGTYEQYF TGCGCCAGCAGCTCCCCTATTACAGGGACCTACGAGCAGTACTTC
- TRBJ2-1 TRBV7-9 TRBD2 CASSIPGLAENEQFF TGTGCCAGCAGCATCCCGGGACTAGCGGAGAATGAGCAGTTCTTC
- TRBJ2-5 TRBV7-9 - CASSLIPGEETQYF TGTGCCAGCAGCTTAATACCAGGGGAAGAGACCCAGTACTTC
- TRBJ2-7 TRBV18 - CASSPGASSYEQYF TGTGCCAGCTCACCAGGGGCGAGCTCCTACGAGCAGTACTTC
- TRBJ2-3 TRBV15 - CATSRAGNTDTQYF TGTGCCACCAGCAGAGCGGGGAACACAGATACGCAGTATTTT
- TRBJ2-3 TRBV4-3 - CASSPRGPGEITDTQYF TGCGCCAGCAGCCCTCGCGGGCCCGGGGAGATCACAGATACGCAGTATTTT
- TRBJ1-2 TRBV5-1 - CASSLRQGLDGYTF TGCGCCAGCAGCTTGCGGCAGGGGCTAGATGGCTACACCTTC
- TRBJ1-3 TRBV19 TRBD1 CASTIGTGEFGNTIYF TGTGCCAGTACCATTGGGACAGGGGAGTTCGGAAACACCATATATTTT
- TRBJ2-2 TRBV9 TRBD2 CASSVAVAGGWTGELFF TGTGCCAGCAGCGTAGCAGTGGCGGGGGGTTGGACCGGGGAGCTGTTTTTT
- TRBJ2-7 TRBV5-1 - CASTFRPDEREQYF TGCGCCAGCACCTTCCGCCCCGACGAGAGGGAGCAGTACTTC
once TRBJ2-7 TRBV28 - CASSSISGGKMYEQYF TGTGCCAGCAGTTCCATCTCCGGGGGTAAAATGTACGAGCAGTACTTC
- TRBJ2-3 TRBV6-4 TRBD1 CASSPQGERDTQYF TGTGCCAGCAGTCCACAGGGGGAAAGAGATACGCAGTATTTT